One and the same sample provided the 23 T cell receptor beta chains below, sequenced in a study of blood T cell repertoires in COVID-19. Sequenced by immunoSEQ multiplex PCR; TCRdb stores in-frame clones only, minus some. The profile covers about 40,000 clones, with about 88% appearing a single time and approximately 19% taken by the ten largest. The sequencing sample was made of peripheral blood. The receptor source for this set is a man aged 50 to 59 in a cohort sampled during active COVID-19.

The chain combines TRBV27 with TRBJ2-3; 8 nucleotides agree with TRBD1. Germline assignment: CDR1 MNHEY and CDR2 SMNVEV (reference sequence). This CDR3 has 16 amino acids. Trimming at V came to 5 bases and at J to 2 bases, leaving 9 bases not matched to a gene. In DNA form, the CDR3 reads TGTGCCAGCAGTCCCCAGGGCAGGGGGCCCACAGATACGCAGTATTTT. Its protein product is CASSPQGRGPTDTQYF.

V and J are TRBV9 and TRBJ2-2; TRBD1 matches 10 bases. V gave up 4 bases and J gave up 5 bases; unmatched junction bases: 8. The CDR3 length is 16 residues. Looked up from germline, CDR1 is SGDLS and CDR2 is YYNGEE. The CDR3 region is CASSPGTGVNTGELFF. The CDR3 DNA follows: TGTGCCAGCAGCCCAGGGACAGGGGTGAATACCGGGGAGCTGTTTTTT.

This chain links TRBV15 with TRBJ2-1; perhaps TRBD2 as D (6 bases). V was shortened by 2 bases and J by 5 bases, with 13 bases between the two germline ends. The germline V gene encodes CDR1 LNHNV and CDR2 YYDKDF (reference sequence). This CDR3 contains 15 residues. CDR3: CATSRTRGAHNEQFF. CDR3 nucleotides: TGTGCCACCAGCAGAACTCGCGGGGCTCACAATGAGCAGTTCTTC.

This chain connects TRBV3-1 (or the pseudogene TRBV3-2) to TRBJ2-2; TRBD2 agrees at 9 bases. The CDR3 covers 17 residues. Germline CDR1 is LGHDT and CDR2 is YNNKEL (reference sequence). V gave up 1 base and J gave up 7 bases; unmatched junction bases: 10. The CDR3 DNA reads TGTGCCAGCAGCCAAGGAAGGTTAGCGGGAGAAGGCGGGGAGCTGTTTTTT. Its translation is CASSQGRLAGEGGELFF.

V gene TRBV25-1 combines with J gene TRBJ1-4, with D possibly being TRBD1 (6 bases). The germline V gene has CDR1 MGHDK and CDR2 SYGVNS. The CDR3 length is 14 residues. Between the trimmed V and J ends, which lost 0 bases and 6 bases, there was a span of 8 bases. CDR3 in DNA: TGTGCCAGCAGTGAATATTCAGGGGATGAAAAACTGTTTTTT. Translating it yields CASSEYSGDEKLFF.

This clone has only one observation. This chain connects TRBV13 to TRBJ2-5, with D perhaps TRBD1 (6 bases). The CDR3 covers 13 residues. Trimming pared 4 bases from V and 3 bases from J, leaving 9 bases between. Looked up from germline, CDR1 is PRHDT and CDR2 is FYEKMQ (reference sequence). The CDR3 is CASSSWTEETQYF. The CDR3 DNA sequence: TGTGCCAGCAGCTCTTGGACAGAAGAGACCCAGTACTTC.

The genes are TRBV7-8 and TRBJ2-5, with D perhaps matching TRBD2 (5 bases). CDR1 and CDR2 from the germline V gene are SGHVS and FQNEAQ. This CDR3 is built from 17 residues. Trimming took off 1 base at V and 2 bases at J, with 17 bases between the two ends. DNA for the CDR3: TGTGCCAGCAGCTTAGGACCCAATTTACTAGGGCAAGAGACCCAGTACTTC. Encoded protein: CASSLGPNLLGQETQYF. Variable domain in full (rest from reference TRBV7-8 and TRBJ2-5): GAGVSQSPRYKVAKRGQDVALRCDPISGHVSLFWYQQALGQGPEFLTYFQNEAQLDKSGLPSDRFFAERPEGSVSTLKIQRTQQEDSAVYLCASSLGPNLLGQETQYFGPGTRLLVL.

The chain is built from TRBV24-1 and TRBJ2-1; D unclear. Germline assignment: CDR1 KGHDR and CDR2 SFDVKD. Trimming stripped 0 bases from V and 10 bases from J, with 9 bases between. The CDR3 has 13 amino acids. Written as DNA, the CDR3 is TGTGCCACCAGTGATTTGGTCGGTCGGGAGCAGTTCTTC. It yields the protein CATSDLVGREQFF.

The chain carries TRBV19 and TRBJ2-5; possible D gene TRBD2, 7 bases. Germline CDR1 is LNHDA and CDR2 is SQIVND (reference sequence). This CDR3 has 14 residues. Between the trimmed V and J ends, which lost 3 bases and 5 bases, there was a span of 13 bases. The DNA of the CDR3 is TGTGCCAGTAGTATTGGCGGGGGCGGGGAGACCCAGTACTTC. Its protein product is CASSIGGGGETQYF.

Remarks on this clone: One end of the junction fails to match germline, which may point to a read error. Additional DNA sequences in this sample encode the identical CDR3. The V gene is TRBV24-1, the J gene TRBJ2-2; perhaps TRBD2 as D (5 bases). The CDR3 length is 14 residues. Germline-derived CDR1 and CDR2 are KGHDR and SFDVKD. The CDR3 DNA is TGTGCCACCAGTGGGGCGGCGGGCACCGGGGAGCTGTTCTTT. It translates to CATSGAAGTGELFF.

This clone was observed once. V and J are TRBV24-1 and TRBJ1-3; D is undetermined. The length of the CDR3 is 17 residues. Germline lookup yields CDR1 KGHDR and CDR2 SFDVKD. V shed 5 bases and J shed 0 bases, with 16 bases lying between them. CDR3 region: CATSAAPAGISGNTIYF. The CDR3 DNA reads as TGTGCCACCAGTGCTGCCCCGGCGGGGATCTCTGGAAACACCATATATTTT.

This clone has a handful of counts. The chain couples TRBV19 to TRBJ2-1; D gene ambiguous. Per the germline V gene, CDR1 is LNHDA and CDR2 is SQIVND (reference sequence). V was cut by 1 base and J by 2 bases, with 6 bases left in between. The CDR3 contains 14 residues. The DNA of the CDR3 is TGTGCCAGTAGTATAGTAAGCCCCTACAATGAGCAGTTCTTC. Translating gives CASSIVSPYNEQFF.

The V and J genes are TRBV19 and TRBJ2-1; 13 bases agree with TRBD2. The CDR3 length is 17 residues. V lost 5 bases, J lost 7 bases, and 11 bases stayed unmatched. Germline CDR1 is LNHDA and CDR2 is SQIVND (reference sequence). CDR3 protein: CASSVTSGGAGGNEQFF. The CDR3 region has the DNA TGTGCCAGTAGTGTCACTAGCGGGGGGGCCGGTGGGAATGAGCAGTTCTTC.

The chain is built from TRBV6-5 and TRBJ2-7; unclear D gene. Trimming shortened V by 7 bases and J by 0 bases, and 10 bases separated the two germline ends. The CDR3 contains 13 residues. CDR1 is MNHEY and CDR2 is SVGAGI in the germline V gene. This CDR3 is CASTKTGSYEQYF. CDR3 DNA sequence: TGTGCCAGCACCAAGACGGGCTCCTACGAGCAGTACTTC.

The V call is TRBV2, the J call TRBJ2-1; 8 bases are shared with TRBD2. V shed 11 bases and J 4 bases; nucleotides not matched to a gene: 10. The germline V gene encodes CDR1 SNHLY and CDR2 FYNNEI. The CDR3 spans 14 residues. The DNA of the CDR3 is TGTGCCGTCCGCGCCGGACTAGCTTACAATGAGCAGTTCTTC. It yields the protein CAVRAGLAYNEQFF.

This clone has just a few counts. In DNA form, the CDR3 reads TGTGCCAGTAGTTTAAACAGGGGGACTGAAGCTTTCTTT. Translation: CASSLNRGTEAFF. V and J are TRBV19 and TRBJ1-1, with TRBD1 matching over 8 bases. There are 13 residues in the CDR3. In germline, CDR1 is LNHDA, CDR2 SQIVND (reference sequence). V shed 5 bases, J shed 5 bases, and the junction held 4 bases outside the gene matches.

The rearrangement joins TRBV7-8 to TRBJ2-3; tentative D call: TRBD2 (5 bases). CDR1 is SGHVS, CDR2 FQNEAQ, per germline. Trimming pared 4 bases from V and 1 base from J, leaving 18 bases between. There are 17 residues in the CDR3. This CDR3 reads CASSWPQVGDGTDTQYF. CDR3 DNA: TGTGCCAGCAGCTGGCCCCAAGTGGGAGATGGCACAGATACGCAGTATTTT. Full variable domain (missing parts from reference TRBV7-8 and TRBJ2-3): GAGVSQSPRYKVAKRGQDVALRCDPISGHVSLFWYQQALGQGPEFLTYFQNEAQLDKSGLPSDRFFAERPEGSVSTLKIQRTQQEDSAVYLCASSWPQVGDGTDTQYFGPGTRLTVL.

The V gene is TRBV6-5, the J gene TRBJ2-1, with D possibly being TRBD1 (5 bases). The V and J ends lost 6 bases and 7 bases respectively, with 19 bases between them. This CDR3 is 15 amino acids long. CDR1 is MNHEY, CDR2 SVGAGI, per germline. CDR3: CASRKQGSRKNEQFF. Here the CDR3 DNA reads TGTGCCAGCAGAAAGCAGGGTTCGCGCAAGAATGAGCAGTTCTTC.

This chain joins TRBV13 and TRBJ2-7, with TRBD1 as a possible D gene (6 bases). CDR1 and CDR2 from the germline V gene are PRHDT and FYEKMQ (reference sequence). The ends were cut back, 1 base at V and 9 bases at J, with 13 bases in the middle. This CDR3 contains 13 residues. The CDR3 protein is CASSLAVQGWQYF. The CDR3 DNA is TGTGCCAGCAGCTTAGCTGTACAGGGCTGGCAGTACTTC.

Turning to this clone: At one end the junction does not follow the germline gene, possibly because of a read error. The CDR3 region is CASSFLGGPALETQYF. The CDR3 nucleotides read TGTGCTAGCAGCTTTTTGGGCGGGCCGGCACTAGAGACCCAGTACTTC. The chain is built from TRBV7-7 and TRBJ2-5, with D perhaps TRBD2 (5 bases). CDR3 length equals 16 residues. The germline V gene encodes CDR1 SSHAT and CDR2 FNYEAQ (reference sequence).

A few counts support this clone. This chain uses TRBV28 with TRBJ2-4, with TRBD2 identical over 7 bases. V lost 5 bases and J lost 0; bases outside the gene matches: 13. Germline loops: CDR1 MDHEN, CDR2 SYDVKM. The CDR3 is made up of 18 amino acids. CDR3 in DNA: TGTGCCAGCAGTACCCGGAGCGGGGTGGGGGGAGCCAAAAACATTCAGTACTTC. Residues: CASSTRSGVGGAKNIQYF.

The rearrangement joins TRBV6-4 to TRBJ2-7; TRBD2 might be the D (7 bases). Trimming shortened V by 4 bases and J by 6 bases, and 13 bases separated the two germline ends. CDR3 length: 13 residues. CDR1 is MRHNA, CDR2 SNTAGT, per germline. The CDR3 reads CASSGERGGEQYV. In DNA form, the CDR3 reads TGTGCCAGCAGTGGAGAAAGGGGGGGCGAGCAGTACGTC.

V usage is TRBV6-5 and J usage is TRBJ2-1; TRBD2 aligns across 13 bases. CDR3 size: 14 residues. The V gene end was trimmed by 7 bases and the J gene end by 7 bases; junction bases not matched to a gene: 4. In germline, CDR1 is MNHEY, CDR2 SVGAGI. Here the CDR3 DNA reads TGTGCCAGCACCCGACTAGCGGGAGGTAATGAGCAGTTCTTC. This encodes CASTRLAGGNEQFF.